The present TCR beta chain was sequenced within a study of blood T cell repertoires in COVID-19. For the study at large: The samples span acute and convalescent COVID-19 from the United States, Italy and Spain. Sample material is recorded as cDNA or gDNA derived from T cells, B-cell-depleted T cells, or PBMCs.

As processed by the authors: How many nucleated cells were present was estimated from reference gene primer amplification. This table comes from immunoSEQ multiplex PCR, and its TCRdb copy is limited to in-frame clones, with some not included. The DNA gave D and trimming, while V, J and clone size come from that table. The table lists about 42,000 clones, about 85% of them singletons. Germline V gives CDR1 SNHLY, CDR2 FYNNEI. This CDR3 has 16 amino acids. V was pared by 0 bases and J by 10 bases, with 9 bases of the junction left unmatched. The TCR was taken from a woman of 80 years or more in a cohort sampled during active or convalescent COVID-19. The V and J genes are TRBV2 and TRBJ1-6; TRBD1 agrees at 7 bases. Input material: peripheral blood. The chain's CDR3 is CASSEARAGGNSPLHF. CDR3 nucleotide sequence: TGTGCCAGCAGTGAAGCGAGGGCAGGGGGAAACTCACCCCTCCACTTT.